These 5 T cell receptor beta chains share one sample of origin, sequenced in a study of T cells in tuberculosis. Sequenced by immunoSEQ multiplex PCR; TCRdb stores in-frame clones only, minus some. This repertoire shows about 32,000 clones, 94% found once; its top ten account for 6.5% to 8%. Sequences were obtained from PBMCs. The receptors originated from a donor between 10 and 35 years old with latent tuberculosis or without tuberculosis infection.

V usage is TRBV12-5 and J usage is TRBJ2-5, with 9 bases lining up with TRBD2. The germline V gene has CDR1 LGHNT and CDR2 FRNRAP. The length of the CDR3 is 15 residues. Trimming removed 4 bases from V and 4 bases from J; junction bases left unmatched: 7. The CDR3 DNA sequence: TGTGCTAGTGGTTCGGCGGGGGGGATGAGAGAGACCCAGTACTTC. This gives the protein CASGSAGGMRETQYF.

The chain combines TRBV4-1 with TRBJ2-7, with D unresolved. Deletions cut 4 bases from V and 6 bases from J, with 10 bases between. This CDR3 region has 12 residues. Per germline, CDR1 MGHRA and CDR2 YSYEKL. The CDR3 protein is CASSPNTREQYF. In DNA form, the CDR3 reads TGCGCCAGCAGCCCAAATACGCGCGAGCAGTACTTC.

This chain joins TRBV19 and TRBJ1-1; no clear D. The CDR3 is 13 amino acids. Germline V gives CDR1 LNHDA, CDR2 SQIVND (reference sequence). V was cut by 5 bases and J by 5 bases, with 12 bases left in between. CDR3 amino acids: CASSLEGWTEAFF. In DNA form, the CDR3 reads TGTGCCAGTAGTTTGGAGGGATGGACTGAAGCTTTCTTT. The complete variable domain, with remaining parts taken from reference TRBV19 and TRBJ1-1, reads DGGITQSPKYLFRKEGQNVTLSCEQNLNHDAMYWYRQDPGQGLRLIYYSQIVNDFQKGDIAEGYSVSREKKESFPLTVTSAQKNPTAFYLCASSLEGWTEAFFGQGTRLTVV.

J is TRBJ2-5 and V is TRBV30; 12 bases agree with TRBD2. J gave up 4 bases and V 3 bases, and 0 bases lay outside the gene matches. CDR3 size: 13 residues. Germline assignment: CDR1 GTSNPN and CDR2 SVGIG (reference sequence). DNA of the CDR3: TGTGCCTGGAGGACTAGCGGGAGAGAGACCCAGTACTTC. Amino acids: CAWRTSGRETQYF.

The chain joins TRBV7-9 to TRBJ1-5; possibly TRBD1 for D (6 bases). This CDR3 comprises 14 residues. In germline, CDR1 is SEHNR, CDR2 FQNEAQ (reference sequence). V lost 2 bases to trimming and J lost 5 bases, with 10 bases between them. Written as DNA, the CDR3 is TGTGCCAGCAGCTTAAGGGGGAGCGATCAGCCCCAGCATTTT. Protein sequence: CASSLRGSDQPQHF. Together with reference TRBV7-9 and TRBJ1-5, the CDR3 gives the full variable domain: DTGVSQNPRHKITKRGQNVTFRCDPISEHNRLYWYRQTLGQGPEFLTYFQNEAQLEKSRLLSDRFSAERPKGSFSTLEIQRTEQGDSAMYLCASSLRGSDQPQHFGDGTRLSIL.